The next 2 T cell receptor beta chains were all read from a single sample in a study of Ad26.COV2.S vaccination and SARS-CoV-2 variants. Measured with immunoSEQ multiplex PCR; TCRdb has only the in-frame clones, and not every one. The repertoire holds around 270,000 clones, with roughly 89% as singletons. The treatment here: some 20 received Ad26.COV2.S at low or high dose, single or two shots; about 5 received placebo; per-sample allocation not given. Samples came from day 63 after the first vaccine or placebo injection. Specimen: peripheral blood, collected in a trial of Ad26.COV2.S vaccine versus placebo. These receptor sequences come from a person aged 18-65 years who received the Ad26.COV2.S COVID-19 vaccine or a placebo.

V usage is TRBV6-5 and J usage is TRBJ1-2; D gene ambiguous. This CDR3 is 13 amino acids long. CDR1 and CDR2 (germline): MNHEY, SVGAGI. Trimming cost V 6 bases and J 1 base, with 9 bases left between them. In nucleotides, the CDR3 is TGTGCCAGCAGCCCCGGGAATAACTATGGCTACACCTTC. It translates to CASSPGNNYGYTF.

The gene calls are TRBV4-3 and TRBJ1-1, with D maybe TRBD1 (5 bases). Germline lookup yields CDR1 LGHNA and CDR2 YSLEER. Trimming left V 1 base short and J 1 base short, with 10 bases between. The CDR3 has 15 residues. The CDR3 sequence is CASSQGAGWNTEAFF. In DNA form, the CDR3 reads TGCGCCAGCAGCCAAGGGGCAGGGTGGAACACTGAAGCTTTCTTT.